This record looks at one T cell receptor beta chain sequence and its context. What it binds is unknown. V lost 9 bases and J 0 bases, leaving 17 bases between the germline ends. The CDR3 is 15 amino acids. This sample is drawn from a study of T cells in Graves' hyperthyroidism and ophthalmopathy. Notes on the study in general: The model foresaw ophthalmopathy a median around 6 months prior to onset.

Using RNA transcripts as the source, TCR beta CDR3 regions were amplified. First-round RT-PCR of the TCR CDR3 relied on the HTBI primer set. TCRdb called the multiplex PCR reads again in MiXCR, with one record for every CDR3 protein. The sample has about 560,000 distinct CDR3 sequences; approximately 15% are singletons. This chain links TRBV12-3 or TRBV12-4 with TRBJ1-1; D is perhaps TRBD1 (6 bases). Sequenced sample: blood. The clonotype was recovered from a woman in her late teens or twenties with Graves' hyperthyroidism. The CDR3 coding sequence is TGTGCCAGTCGGGGGGGCAGCTTAATGAACACTGAAGCTTTCTTT. Protein sequence: CASRGGSLMNTEAFF.